Sequencing of this T cell receptor (beta chain) was carried out in a study of metastatic and nonmetastatic thyroid tumors. At the level of the study: Comparative analysis of repertoires was undertaken across blood and tumor or nodule tissue obtained from malignant and benign thyroid patients.

With MiXCR, TCRdb reprocessed the PCR reads. This table has approximately 35,000 clones, around 33% appearing once. Prior to thyroid surgery, none of the patients had received any treatment. Source material: tumor tissue. The sequence was obtained from a female donor with papillary thyroid cancer or a benign thyroid nodule (not recorded which). Some clones in this sample may be carry-over from other donors' samples.

The CDR3 sequence is CASGRQGAYEQYF. The CDR3 nucleotides read TGTGCTAGTGGCCGCCAGGGGGCCTACGAGCAGTACTTC. The V gene is TRBV12-5, the J gene TRBJ2-7; 7 bases line up with TRBD1. Unmatched junction bases numbered 4, after V lost 6 bases and J lost 2 bases. CDR1 and CDR2 (germline): LGHNT, FRNRAP. The CDR3 has 13 amino acids.